This note documents a single T cell receptor (beta chain) sequence. Its target is not known. This sample stems from a study of Tregs in tolerant kidney transplant recipients. General study points: Validation in larger populations is needed because few patients were studied.

Thawed PBMCs were FACS-sorted into unstimulated CD4+CD25+CD127- regulatory T cells, CD4+CD25- non-regulatory cells, CD4 and CD8 cells. TCRdb's copy holds only in-frame clones and misses some; the assay was immunoSEQ multiplex PCR. The repertoire has about 94,000 clones, 93% of them found once; the top ten carry 0.46%. Germline V gene data show CDR1 as MNHNS and CDR2 as SASEGT. The germline V and J ends were trimmed by 6 bases and 1 base, with 12 bases remaining between them. The CDR3 extends over 14 amino acids. The chain is built from TRBV6-1 and TRBJ1-1, with D unresolved. The specimen was CD4+ T cells from blood, collected before the transplant. The TCR originated in a human donor who received a combined kidney and bone marrow transplant. CDR3 protein: CASRVYGGNTEAFF. The CDR3 DNA is TGTGCCAGCAGGGTCTACGGAGGGAACACTGAAGCTTTCTTT.